This paragraph covers one T cell receptor beta chain sequence. This clonotype was observed many times. Its cognate antigen has yet to be identified. No clone much larger than this one lies a single base away; base qualities are absent. All donors were healthy Caucasians. Three pairs of female monozygotic twins, all aged about 18 to 30 years, made up the twin cohort. Positive isolation kits from Invitrogen were used to isolate CD4+ and CD8+ T cell populations. The sample belongs to a study of identical twins (dated by TCRdb to 2015 to 2016). With regard to the full study: TCR alpha and beta repertoires from monozygotic twins, unrelated adults of various ages and cord blood were deep-sequenced to test whether fetal clonotypes persist. To rule out contamination, replicate twin experiments were performed at different times with different library preparation protocols. General study outcomes and caveats: Invariant T cells such as MAIT and iNKT could partly confound zero-insertion analyses, although diverse VJ usage argued against such confounding for most clonotypes. The excess sharing between twins in beta out-of-frame sequences was weaker because fewer shared sequences reduced the signal-to-noise ratio. Recombination models systematically underestimated out-of-frame TCR alpha sharing in monozygotic twins but agreed with sharing between unrelated individuals. Fewer insertions were carried by abundant cord blood beta clonotypes, a similar but weaker trend appeared in young adult naive repertoires, and no such trend appeared in memory repertoires. Compared with coincidental sharing between unrelated individuals, out-of-frame TCR alpha sequences shared between twins showed an excess of sequences with low generation probability. Because the same donors could not be followed over many years, the conclusions depended on cross-sectional statistical analysis.

Libraries were prepared through 5' RACE. Sequencing relied on an Illumina HiSeq 2000. Template switching introduced a universal primer binding site; the final cDNA contained a unique molecular identifier, enabling accurate counting of TCR cDNA molecules. First-strand cDNA for TCR alpha and beta chains was synthesized from specific primers in the conserved constant-segment region. To control for contamination, each cDNA library was double barcoded with a SMART-Mk sample barcode plus Illumina barcodes. TruSeq adapter sequences, together with Illumina sample barcodes, were added in two successive PCR steps. Sequencing of the TCR alpha and beta cDNA libraries was done on the Illumina HiSeq platform using custom primers. Turning to the authors' computational methods: MiGEC processed the raw reads to extract unique molecular identifiers, while MiXCR was used to determine the CDR3 positions. Recombination models were inferred per individual with the repgenHMM and IGoR tools using an EM algorithm. The analysis of shared clonotypes was done with the tcR package in R, with sharing normalized by the product of cloneset sizes. Out-of-frame nonproductive sequences were analyzed to study raw recombination free of thymic and clonal selection effects. In-frame beta chains were kept once TCRdb had trimmed the public reads at Q25 with fastp and called clones with MiXCR. Every entry covers one CDR3 protein and lists the most common genes and DNA from its rows. TCRdb, rather than the study authors, made the V and J calls. Recorded for this sample are roughly 200,000 distinct CDR3 sequences; less than 20% of them occurred a single time. The top ten clones comprise 35% to 50% of the sample.

These sequences were also reported in another study, on T cells expressing NK-cell markers. As that second paper reports: In sorted CD3+CD56+NKG2C+, CD3+CD56+NKG2C- and CD3+CD56-NKG2C+ T-cell subsets from several donors, TCR beta-chain repertoires were profiled. Of the eight sequenced donors, seven were found to be HCMV-seropositive and one was found to be HCMV-seronegative. To restrict sorting to alphabetaTCR-expressing T cells, an anti-gammadeltaTCR antibody was added in several experiments. In over 5 donors, the dominant CD3+CD56+NKG2C+ clonotypes were among the top 10 CD8+ clonotypes and accounted for roughly 1.0-8% of CD8+ T cells. Those dominant clonotypes were again the most abundant among CD3+CD56-NKG2C+ cells in a few donors, at roughly 25-60.1%. Whether the expanded NKG2C-expressing T cell clones were specific for HCMV antigens was left unclear. The eight sequenced donors were randomly selected healthy volunteers, three men and five women. To determine HCMV serostatus, a commercial ELISA kit was used to detect HCMV-specific IgG in serum. MIGEC was used to demultiplex reads and group reads by UMI, and MiTCR was used to assemble and quantify clonotypes. To remove erroneous sequences, TCR cDNA sequences were retained only when supported by two or more reads. The tcR package was used for downstream repertoire analysis, and clonotypes were matched across fractions by CDR3 nucleotide sequence plus V segment. Antigen specificity was annotated against VDJdb with VDJmatch, allowing one amino acid substitution in CDR3.

Input material: CD8+ T cells sorted from blood. This clonotype was obtained from a woman aged 18 to 35 in good health.

The nucleotide sequence is given as TGTGCCAGCAGTCTCTTAGCGGGAGCGGTAGATACGCAGTATTTT. It is translated as CASSLLAGAVDTQYF. The chain is made from TRBV12-3 or TRBV12-4 and TRBJ2-3, and 9 bases in between align with TRBD2. Unmatched junction bases come to 8, with V trimmed by 5 bases and J by 5 bases. The CDR3 runs 15 residues from the cysteine to the phenylalanine. Only the CDR3 DNA is retained, 45 bases long and in frame from the first base.